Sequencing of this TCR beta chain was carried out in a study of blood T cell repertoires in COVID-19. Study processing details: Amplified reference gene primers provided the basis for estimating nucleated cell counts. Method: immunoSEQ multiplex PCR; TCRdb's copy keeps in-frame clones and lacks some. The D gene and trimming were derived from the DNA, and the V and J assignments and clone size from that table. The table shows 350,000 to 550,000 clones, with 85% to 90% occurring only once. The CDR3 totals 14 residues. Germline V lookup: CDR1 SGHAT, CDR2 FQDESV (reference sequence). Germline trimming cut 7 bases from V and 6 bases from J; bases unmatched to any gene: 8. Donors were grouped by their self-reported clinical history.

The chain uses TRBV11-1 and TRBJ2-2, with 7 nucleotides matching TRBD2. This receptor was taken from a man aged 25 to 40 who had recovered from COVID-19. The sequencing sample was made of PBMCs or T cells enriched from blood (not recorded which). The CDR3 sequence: CASNVGEGPGELFF. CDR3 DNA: TGTGCCAGCAACGTCGGGGAGGGGCCCGGGGAGCTGTTTTTT.